The TCR beta chain described here comes from a study of shared clonotypes between healthy human individuals. Broader study findings: Relative to their counterparts shared across all four donors, non-shared clonotypes exhibited diminished generation probabilities. There were few donors, and this limited the genetic and exposure-history diversity represented. Researchers sampled only blood; tissue repertoires likely differ.

CDR3 size: 13 residues. On this clone: Its target is not known.

Terminally differentiated effector memory CD45RA+ cells were excluded from the naive CD8 cells, which were CD45RO-negative and positively selected for CCR7. Every donor, a Caucasian adult, lived in Nashville, Tennessee. Profiled with immunoSEQ multiplex PCR; TCRdb holds only in-frame clones, not every one. The top ten hold 1.5% to 2% of the sample, which has roughly 2.1 million clones, under 95% seen once. The V gene is TRBV1, the J gene TRBJ1-5. TRBV1 corresponds to a pseudogene. The sequenced sample consisted of naive CD8+ T cells from PBMCs. The receptor's source is a man aged 18 to 30 in good health. Some clones in this sample may be carry-over from other donors' samples. CDR3 protein: CTSSQPWVGPQHF. The CDR3 DNA reads as TGCACCAGCAGCCAACCCTGGGTAGGGCCCCAGCATTTT.